This T cell receptor (beta chain) was observed in a study of T cell clonotyping in hematopoietic cell transplantation. Study-level points and caveats: At the given depth, recipient repertoires were over 95% de novo clonotypes. Recipient TCR diversity dropped after transplant; expanded clonotypes rose from day 30 to 180. Broader posttransplant TCR repertoire diversity was predicted by graft donor and pretransplant recipient Inverse Simpson Index values. Without cell sorting, CD4 versus CD8 contributions remain unresolved.

The table came from immunoSEQ multiplex PCR; TCRdb's copy has only in-frame clones and leaves some out. The table records around 37,000 clones, 95% of them present only once. V was clipped by 4 bases and J by 15 bases, with 19 bases between them. The V gene's germline CDR1 is MGHRA and CDR2 YSYEKL. This CDR3 region has 13 residues. In this sample, this clone turned up once. The antigen remains undetermined. Input material: peripheral blood mononuclear cells. The chain joins TRBV4-1 to TRBJ2-1; D might be TRBD2 (5 bases). The TCR was taken from a man aged 25 to 40 in good health. Some clones in this sample may be carry-over from other donors' samples. CDR3 sequence: CASSRDTGIGWFF. The DNA of the CDR3 is TGCGCCAGCAGCCGCGACACCGGGATAGGGTGGTTCTTC.